This T cell receptor beta chain was recovered during a study of shared clonotypes between healthy human individuals. The CDR3 runs 15 residues. V was pared by 3 bases and J by 0 bases, with 10 bases between. CDR1 and CDR2 from the germline V gene are SGDLS and YYNGEE. Assay used: immunoSEQ multiplex PCR; TCRdb lists only in-frame clones, some missing. The sample lists roughly 1,000,000 clones; more than 75% were seen once. Sequenced sample: memory CD4+ T cells from PBMCs. Subset in this sample: CD45RA-negative fraction. The chain uses TRBV9 and TRBJ2-1, with D maybe TRBD2 (7 bases). The receptor was isolated from a man between 18 and 35 years old in good health. Some clones in this sample may be carry-over from other donors' samples. The CDR3 loop reads CASSERDNSYNEQFF. The CDR3 DNA reads TGTGCCAGCAGCGAGCGGGACAACTCCTACAATGAGCAGTTCTTC.